Listed here are 21 T cell receptor beta chains from one sample, sequenced in a study of PD-1 blockade in classical Hodgkin lymphoma. The time point: cycle 4 day 1 (C4D1), after six to seven weeks of nivolumab. Every patient had relapsed following autologous stem cell transplantation, and cohorts differed in brentuximab vedotin exposure. Produced via immunoSEQ multiplex PCR; TCRdb's table is partial and in-frame only. The sample yields some 110,000 clones, approximately 89% seen once. The material sequenced was peripheral blood mononuclear cells (PBMCs), taken before the fourth cycle of nivolumab. These receptors came from a human donor with classical Hodgkin lymphoma.

V usage is TRBV19 and J usage is TRBJ2-7, with 11 bases fitting TRBD2. Trimming at V came to 6 bases and at J to 0 bases, leaving 4 bases not matched to a gene. The V gene's germline CDR1 is LNHDA and CDR2 SQIVND (reference sequence). The CDR3 has 15 residues. CDR3 coding DNA: TGTGCCAGTAGCATCACTAGCGGGAGCTCCTACGAGCAGTACTTC. Translating it yields CASSITSGSSYEQYF.

This sequence joins TRBV5-5 and TRBJ2-4; D ambiguous. The CDR3 runs 13 residues. Trimming took off 4 bases at V and 7 bases at J, with 12 bases between the two ends. The germline CDR1 and CDR2 sequences are SGHKS and YYEKEE (reference sequence). CDR3 region: CASSGYGFNIQYF. CDR3 sequence (DNA): TGTGCCAGCAGCGGCTATGGGTTTAACATTCAGTACTTC.

With regard to this clone: One junction end disagrees with the germline gene, perhaps due to a read error. This chain links TRBV7-7 with TRBJ2-5; 9 bases line up with TRBD1. The CDR3 contains 15 residues. Per the germline V gene, CDR1 is SSHAT and CDR2 is FNYEAQ (reference sequence). The CDR3 region is CASSQGQGVGKTQYF. As DNA, the CDR3 is TGTGCTAGCAGCCAGGGACAGGGTGTCGGGAAGACCCAGTACTTC. Using reference TRBV7-7 and TRBJ2-5 for the parts outside the CDR3, the full variable domain is GAGVSQSPRYKVTKRGQDVTLRCDPISSHATLYWYQQALGQGPEFLTYFNYEAQPDKSGLPSDRFSAERPEGSISTLTIQRTEQRDSAMYRCASSQGQGVGKTQYFGPGTRLLVL.

The chain employs TRBV10-2 and TRBJ1-2; a possible D gene is TRBD1 (5 bases). V lost 3 bases and J 4 bases, leaving 18 bases between the germline ends. The CDR3 runs 16 residues. Germline CDR1 WSHSY, CDR2 SAAADI. Written as DNA, the CDR3 is TGCGCCAGCAGTGAACTTTGGAAGGGGTCCCCCTATGGCTACACCTTC. The encoded protein is CASSELWKGSPYGYTF.

A few counts support this clone. This chain connects TRBV11-2 to TRBJ2-7; 13 nucleotides match TRBD2. V lost 4 bases to trimming and J lost 6 bases; unmatched junction nucleotides: 9. This CDR3 region has 16 residues. In germline, CDR1 is SGHAT, CDR2 FQNNGV. The CDR3 here is CASSSSLAGGRGEQYF. CDR3 DNA sequence: TGTGCCAGCAGCTCTTCACTAGCGGGAGGGCGTGGCGAGCAGTACTTC.

This clone was detected only once. The chain combines TRBV11-2 with TRBJ2-5; 12 bases fit TRBD2. Trimming at V came to 4 bases and at J to 4 bases, leaving 7 bases not matched to a gene. Germline lookup yields CDR1 SGHAT and CDR2 FQNNGV. This CDR3 region has 16 residues. The CDR3 sequence: CASSYGTSGFGETQYF. Here the CDR3 DNA reads TGTGCCAGCAGCTACGGGACTAGCGGGTTCGGAGAGACCCAGTACTTC.

This chain joins TRBV6-4 and TRBJ2-5; the D call may be TRBD1 or TRBD2 (5 bases each). Germline-derived CDR1 and CDR2 are MRHNA and SNTAGT. Deletions cut 1 base from V and 5 bases from J, with 20 bases between. This CDR3 region has 17 residues. The CDR3 DNA follows: TGTGCCAGCAGTGACTGTGGGGGACCTCGCGGTAGGGAGACCCAGTACTTC. Translating it yields CASSDCGGPRGRETQYF.

The chain is built from TRBV13 and TRBJ2-7; D is perhaps TRBD1 or TRBD2 (5 bases each). The germline V and J ends were trimmed by 3 bases and 5 bases, with 14 bases remaining between them. Germline V gene data show CDR1 as PRHDT and CDR2 as FYEKMQ (reference sequence). This CDR3 region has 14 residues. In nucleotides, the CDR3 is TGTGCCAGCAGCTTCTTCGGGACCGGTGACGAGCAGTACTTC. Its protein product is CASSFFGTGDEQYF.

The chain employs TRBV6-5 and TRBJ1-4; D is possibly TRBD1 (5 bases). Germline V lookup: CDR1 MNHEY, CDR2 SVGAGI. Trimming took off 8 bases at V and 2 bases at J, with 12 bases between the two ends. This CDR3 region has 14 residues. DNA of the CDR3: TGTGCCAGCGGCCAGACAGTGACTAATGAAAAACTGTTTTTT. This gives the protein CASGQTVTNEKLFF.

The J gene is TRBJ2-1, the V gene TRBV28, with D perhaps matching TRBD1 (5 bases). Germline V gene data show CDR1 as MDHEN and CDR2 as SYDVKM. The CDR3 is made up of 12 amino acids. The V end lost 4 bases, the J end lost 7 bases, and 8 bases lay between the germline ends. DNA for the CDR3: TGTGCCAGCAGTTCTCAGGGAAATGAGCAGTTCTTC. Protein product: CASSSQGNEQFF.

The chain uses TRBV7-6 and TRBJ1-1; D gene uncertain. CDR1 SGHVS and CDR2 FNYEAQ come from the germline V gene. Trimming shortened V by 1 base and J by 0 bases, and 3 bases separated the two germline ends. This CDR3 has 13 residues. CDR3 nucleotide sequence: TGTGCCAGCAGCTTAGACATGAACACTGAAGCTTTCTTT. It encodes CASSLDMNTEAFF.

There are a few counts of this clone. V is TRBV5-1 and J is TRBJ2-7; a possible D gene is TRBD1 (6 bases). This CDR3 region has 15 residues. In germline, CDR1 is SGHRS, CDR2 YFSETQ. Trimming cost V 0 bases and J 5 bases, with 15 bases left between them. This chain's CDR3 is CASSLGDTQLDEQYF. In DNA form, the CDR3 reads TGCGCCAGCAGCTTGGGGGACACTCAACTGGACGAGCAGTACTTC.

The rearrangement links TRBV13 to TRBJ2-7; 9 bases agree with TRBD2. Per the germline V gene, CDR1 is PRHDT and CDR2 is FYEKMQ (reference sequence). Losses at the gene ends were 6 bases for V and 5 bases for J; bases not matched to a gene: 5. This CDR3 is built from 13 residues. The CDR3, as DNA: TGTGCCAGCAGAAGTAGCGGGAGTGACGAGCAGTACTTC. Its protein is CASRSSGSDEQYF.

V usage is TRBV6-1 and J usage is TRBJ1-4; 8 nucleotides line up with TRBD1. Germline V lookup: CDR1 MNHNS, CDR2 SASEGT. The CDR3 is made up of 14 amino acids. The CDR3 here is CAVGTGPTNEKLFF. CDR3 DNA sequence: TGTGCTGTAGGGACAGGCCCAACTAATGAAAAACTGTTTTTT.

The J gene is TRBJ1-3, the V gene TRBV18, with D hard to call. Germline CDR1 and CDR2: KGHSH and LQKENI. The V and J ends lost 1 base and 0 bases respectively, with 13 bases between them. The CDR3 extends over 17 amino acids. CDR3 nucleotides: TGTGCCAGCTCACCACGCCGGGAAGGACTCTCTGGAAACACCATATATTTT. Encoded protein: CASSPRREGLSGNTIYF.

The rearrangement joins TRBV7-6 to TRBJ2-7; no clear D gene. Germline V gene sequence: CDR1 SGHVS, CDR2 FNYEAQ. V was pared by 1 base and J by 7 bases, with 11 bases between. The CDR3 is 13 residues long. Here the CDR3 reads CASSLGGRAEQYF. CDR3 in DNA: TGTGCCAGCAGCTTAGGGGGTCGGGCAGAGCAGTACTTC.

The chain combines TRBV18 with TRBJ2-3; unclear D gene. V gave up 3 bases and J gave up 9 bases, with 10 bases separating them. This CDR3 has 12 residues. Germline CDR1 and CDR2: KGHSH and LQKENI. CDR3 sequence (DNA): TGTGCCAGCTCACCTGGTGTGGCAACGCAGTATTTT. It yields the protein CASSPGVATQYF.

This chain connects TRBV29-1 to TRBJ1-2; no reliable D call. Trimming cost V 1 base and J 4 bases, with 16 bases left between them. Germline CDR1 SQVTM, CDR2 ANQGSEA. The CDR3 has 15 amino acids. The CDR3 bases are TGCAGCGTTGAAGCTATACAGCTCGCTGGCTATGGCTACACCTTC. Residues: CSVEAIQLAGYGYTF.

This clone was seen only once. The chain uses TRBV7-2 and TRBJ2-1; D call uncertain. Between the trimmed V and J ends, which lost 5 bases and 3 bases, there was a span of 11 bases. Germline V lookup: CDR1 SGHTA, CDR2 FQGNSA. The CDR3 is made up of 14 amino acids. The CDR3 reads CASSQTQVYNEQFF. Written as DNA, the CDR3 is TGTGCCAGCAGCCAAACGCAGGTCTACAATGAGCAGTTCTTC.

CDR3 bases: TGTGCCAGTAGTCTCCCCGGGACTAACCGGGCGGGGGAGCAGTTCTTC. It codes for CASSLPGTNRAGEQFF. The chain joins TRBV19 to TRBJ2-1, with TRBD2 matching 7 bases. Germline loops: CDR1 LNHDA, CDR2 SQIVND (reference sequence). The V and J ends lost 5 bases and 10 bases, in that order; junction bases with no gene match: 17. CDR3 length equals 16 residues.

The gene calls are TRBV11-3 and TRBJ2-1; 10 bases fit TRBD2. This CDR3 region has 13 residues. CDR1 and CDR2 from the germline V gene are SGHNT and YENEEA. Losses at the gene ends were 5 bases for V and 15 bases for J; bases not matched to a gene: 10. The CDR3 DNA sequence: TGTGCCAGCAGCGCAAGACTAGCGGGCCGACTGTTCTTC. This translates into CASSARLAGRLFF.